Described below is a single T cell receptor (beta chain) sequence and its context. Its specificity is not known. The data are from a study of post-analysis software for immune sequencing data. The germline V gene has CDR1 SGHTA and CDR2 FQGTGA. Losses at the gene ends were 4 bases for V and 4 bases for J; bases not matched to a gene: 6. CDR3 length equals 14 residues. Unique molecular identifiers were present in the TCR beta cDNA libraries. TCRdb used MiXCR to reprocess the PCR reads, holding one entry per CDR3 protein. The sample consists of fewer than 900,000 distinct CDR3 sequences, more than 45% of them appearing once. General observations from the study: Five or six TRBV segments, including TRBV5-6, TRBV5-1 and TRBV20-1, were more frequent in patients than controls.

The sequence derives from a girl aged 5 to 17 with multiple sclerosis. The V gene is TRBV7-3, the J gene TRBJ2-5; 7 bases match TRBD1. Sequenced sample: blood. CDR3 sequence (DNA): TGTGCCAGCAGCTACCAAGGGGGCTCAGAGACCCAGTACTTC. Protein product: CASSYQGGSETQYF.